The 27 T cell receptor beta chains in this list originate from one sample, sequenced in a study of T cells in Graves' hyperthyroidism and ophthalmopathy. TCR beta CDR3 regions were amplified from RNA transcripts. A first-round RT-PCR of the TCR CDR3 used the HTBI primer set. MiXCR, applied by TCRdb to the multiplex PCR reads, yields one record per CDR3 protein. Of over 300,000 distinct CDR3 sequences detected, around 14% appear once; the ten largest clones hold about 11%. Material for sequencing was blood. The source of these receptors is a woman between 55 and 75 years old with Graves' hyperthyroidism.

This rearrangement joins TRBV7-9 to TRBJ1-1, with D possibly matching TRBD1 (6 bases). The CDR3 runs to 14 residues. The V and J ends lost 5 bases and 7 bases respectively, with 17 bases between them. The germline V gene has CDR1 SEHNR and CDR2 FQNEAQ (reference sequence). The CDR3 region is CASSQGRATYEAFF. CDR3 nucleotides: TGTGCCAGCAGCCAGGGGCGGGCGACATATGAAGCTTTCTTT.

This clonotype has at least ten counts. The chain is built from TRBV7-8 and TRBJ2-4, with D perhaps given as TRBD1 or TRBD2 (5 bases each). Trimming shortened V by 0 bases and J by 5 bases, and 11 bases separated the two germline ends. The CDR3 covers 15 residues. The germline V gene has CDR1 SGHVS and CDR2 FQNEAQ. This chain's CDR3 is CASSLAGRDQNIQYF. CDR3 coding DNA: TGTGCCAGCAGCTTAGCGGGCAGGGACCAAAACATTCAGTACTTC.

This clonotype was observed a handful of times. The chain is built from TRBV6-2 or TRBV6-3 and TRBJ2-3; weak D call: TRBD1 (5 bases). The CDR3 spans 13 residues. Germline CDR1 reads MNHEY; CDR2 reads SVGEGT. V lost 0 bases to trimming and J lost 7 bases, with 8 bases between them. CDR3 sequence: CASSYSGANTQYF. The CDR3 DNA reads as TGTGCCAGCAGTTACTCTGGGGCAAATACGCAGTATTTT.

This clonotype was recorded at least ten times. This chain links TRBV6-1 with TRBJ2-1; possible D gene TRBD2, 6 bases. Trimming shortened V by 6 bases and J by 7 bases, and 16 bases separated the two germline ends. Germline CDR1 reads MNHNS; CDR2 reads SASEGT. The CDR3 covers 14 residues. The chain's CDR3 is CASRGREGGNEQFF. CDR3 DNA sequence: TGTGCCAGCAGGGGGCGGGAAGGTGGTAATGAGCAGTTCTTC.

This clonotype was detected only a few times. This chain connects TRBV7-6 to TRBJ2-3; the D is unclear. CDR1 SGHVS and CDR2 FNYEAQ come from the germline V gene. V gave up 5 bases and J gave up 0 bases, with 12 bases separating them. There are 15 residues in the CDR3. The CDR3 sequence: CASSLRAQSTDTQYF. CDR3 DNA sequence: TGTGCCAGCAGCCTCCGGGCTCAGAGCACAGATACGCAGTATTTT.

This clonotype was seen ten or more times. The chain couples TRBV12-3 or TRBV12-4 to TRBJ2-7, with D possibly being TRBD1 (5 bases). The CDR3 consists of 13 residues. Trimming cost V 1 base and J 4 bases, with 8 bases left between them. The CDR3 nucleotides are TGTGCCAGCAGTTTAGACCAGGGATACGAGCAGTACTTC. This translates into CASSLDQGYEQYF.

V is TRBV20-1 and J is TRBJ1-2; D is uncertain. The V and J ends lost 5 bases and 2 bases respectively, with 15 bases between them. CDR3 length: 14 residues. Germline CDR1 reads DFQATT; CDR2 reads SNEGSKA (reference sequence). In nucleotides, the CDR3 is TGCAGTGCTGCCCGACCTGACGGGAACTATGGCTACACCTTC. Protein: CSAARPDGNYGYTF.

This clonotype has a count of ten or more. The CDR3, as DNA: TGTGCCAGCAGTTACTCGAACTTCGGTGCTCACCTGGGAGAGACCCAGTACTTC. Its translation: CASSYSNFGAHLGETQYF. The chain carries TRBV6-6 and TRBJ2-5; D gene unclear. The CDR3 contains 18 residues. Per the germline V gene, CDR1 is MNHNY and CDR2 is SVGAGI (reference sequence). The V end was cut by 0 bases, the J end by 4 bases, with 21 bases between.

This clonotype was picked up many times. The V gene is TRBV28, the J gene TRBJ2-6; D is unresolved. V was trimmed by 6 bases and J by 0 bases, leaving 9 bases between them. CDR1 and CDR2 (germline): MDHEN, SYDVKM. The CDR3 is 15 amino acids. CDR3 sequence: CASSSPGSGANVLTF. CDR3 coding DNA: TGTGCCAGCAGCTCCCCAGGCTCTGGGGCCAACGTCCTGACTTTC.

Notes on this clonotype: A much larger clone differs by one base, so this may be a read error. The genes are TRBV7-9 and TRBJ2-7, with 9 bases lining up with TRBD2. Germline V gene sequence: CDR1 SEHNR, CDR2 FQNEAQ (reference sequence). The CDR3 runs to 16 residues. The CDR3 DNA reads TGTGCCAGCAGCAGCCGTTTAGCGGGAGCGGCCTACGGGCAGTACTTC. It codes for CASSSRLAGAAYGQYF.

V gene TRBV12-3 or TRBV12-4 combines with J gene TRBJ2-2, with TRBD2 matching 12 bases. V was clipped by 7 bases and J by 4 bases; unmatched bases: 16. The CDR3 has 19 residues. The CDR3 here is CASTPGPPTSGRSTGELFF. The DNA of the CDR3 is TGTGCCAGCACCCCCGGTCCCCCGACTAGCGGGAGAAGCACCGGGGAGCTGTTTTTT.

This clonotype was observed at least ten times. The J gene is TRBJ1-1, the V gene TRBV3-1; D not certain. CDR1 is LGHDT and CDR2 is YNNKEL in the germline V gene (reference sequence). This CDR3 region has 12 residues. V dropped 1 base and J dropped 4 bases, with 4 bases sitting between them. The chain's CDR3 is CASSQATTEAFF. CDR3 DNA sequence: TGTGCCAGCAGCCAAGCGACCACTGAAGCTTTCTTT.

A few counts support this clonotype. In DNA, the CDR3 is TGTGCCAGCAGCTTGCGGGCCCTGGGCACTGAAGCTTTCTTT. Protein product: CASSLRALGTEAFF. The chain carries TRBV7-9 and TRBJ1-1; D gene uncertain. Germline V gene data show CDR1 as SEHNR and CDR2 as FQNEAQ (reference sequence). V shed 3 bases and J shed 4 bases, with 12 bases lying between them. The CDR3 contains 14 residues.

At least ten counts were recorded for this clonotype. V gene TRBV3-1 combines with J gene TRBJ1-1, with D uncertain. From germline, CDR1 is LGHDT and CDR2 YNNKEL (reference sequence). CDR3 length equals 13 residues. V lost 3 bases to trimming and J lost 5 bases, with 10 bases between them. In nucleotides, the CDR3 is TGTGCCAGCAGCCACTTTACGGGAACTGAAGCTTTCTTT. The encoded protein is CASSHFTGTEAFF.

At least ten counts were recorded for this clonotype. V and J are TRBV6-5 and TRBJ2-7, with D possibly TRBD1 on 5 matching bases. Trimming pared 2 bases from V and 1 base from J, leaving 6 bases between. The CDR3 has 13 residues. The V gene's germline CDR1 is MNHEY and CDR2 SVGAGI. The CDR3 reads CASSYPGSYEQYF. The CDR3 nucleotides read TGTGCCAGCAGTTACCCAGGGTCCTACGAGCAGTACTTC.

This clonotype was recorded many times. The V call is TRBV12-5, the J call TRBJ2-3, with 12 bases aligning to TRBD2. Trimming at V came to 1 base and at J to 4 bases, leaving 6 bases not matched to a gene. This CDR3 has 17 residues. Germline loops: CDR1 LGHNT, CDR2 FRNRAP. CDR3 region: CASGLAPLAGGADTQYF. In DNA, the CDR3 is TGTGCTAGTGGTTTGGCGCCACTAGCGGGAGGTGCAGATACGCAGTATTTT.

This clonotype was recorded many times. The chain couples TRBV11-3 to TRBJ2-1, with 8 bases lining up with TRBD1. Germline V gene data show CDR1 as SGHNT and CDR2 as YENEEA. The CDR3 covers 15 residues. The ends lost 3 bases at V and 0 bases at J; junction bases unmatched: 1. This CDR3 is CASSFGQGSYNEQFF. In DNA form, the CDR3 reads TGTGCCAGCAGCTTCGGACAGGGCTCCTACAATGAGCAGTTCTTC.

The gene calls are TRBV6-2 or TRBV6-3 and TRBJ2-1, with 10 bases lining up with TRBD1. The CDR3 length is 15 residues. V shed 5 bases, J shed 7 bases, and the junction held 8 bases outside the gene matches. The germline CDR1 and CDR2 sequences are MNHEY and SVGEGT. The DNA for the CDR3 is TGTGCCAGCAGTAATTCCCGGACAGGGGGAAATGAGCAGTTCTTC. Amino acids: CASSNSRTGGNEQFF.

The sample holds many counts of this clonotype. The chain is built from TRBV2 and TRBJ2-7, with D unclear. The CDR3 covers 11 residues. Trimming shortened V by 3 bases and J by 7 bases, and 7 bases separated the two germline ends. Germline V lookup: CDR1 SNHLY, CDR2 FYNNEI. The CDR3 region is CASSEVDEQYF. The CDR3, as DNA: TGTGCCAGCAGTGAGGTGGATGAGCAGTACTTC. Complete variable domain (other parts from reference TRBV2 and TRBJ2-7): EPEVTQTPSHQVTQMGQEVILRCVPISNHLYFYWYRQILGQKVEFLVSFYNNEISEKSEIFDDQFSVERPDGSNFTLKIRSTKLEDSAMYFCASSEVDEQYFGPGTRLTVT.

This clonotype was observed many times. The rearrangement joins TRBV20-1 to TRBJ2-3; D is unclear. The germline gives CDR1 DFQATT, CDR2 SNEGSKA (reference sequence). Trimming pared 0 bases from V and 6 bases from J, leaving 7 bases between. The CDR3 runs 12 residues. The CDR3 DNA follows: TGCAGTGCTAGAGACCCCGCCGATACGCAGTATTTT. Translating gives CSARDPADTQYF.

This clonotype was recorded a few times. A much more abundant neighbour one base away suggests this may be a read error. The CDR3 reads CATSDFRTSRIRHGSYNEQFF. The DNA of the CDR3 is TGTGCCACCAGTGATTTCCGGACTAGCAGGATCCGACATGGGTCCTACAATGAGCAGTTCTTC. The V and J genes are TRBV24-1 and TRBJ2-1; 8 positions match TRBD2. The CDR3 loop spans 21 amino acids. Germline lookup yields CDR1 KGHDR and CDR2 SFDVKD. V gave up 1 base and J gave up 1 base; unmatched junction bases: 17.

This clonotype came up many times. The rearrangement links TRBV12-5 to TRBJ1-2, with D perhaps TRBD1 (6 bases). The CDR3 has 16 residues. The germline gives CDR1 LGHNT, CDR2 FRNRAP. V lost 0 bases to trimming and J lost 7 bases, with 18 bases between them. The CDR3 sequence: CASGLVLGPGALGYTF. The CDR3 DNA follows: TGTGCTAGTGGTTTGGTACTGGGGCCGGGGGCCCTTGGCTACACCTTC. Supplemented by reference TRBV12-5 and TRBJ1-2, the full variable domain reads DARVTQTPRHKVTEMGQEVTMRCQPILGHNTVFWYRQTMMQGLELLAYFRNRAPLDDSGMPKDRFSAEMPDATLATLKIQPSEPRDSAVYFCASGLVLGPGALGYTFGSGTRLTVV.

The genes are TRBV7-9 and TRBJ1-1; no reliable D call. In germline, CDR1 is SEHNR, CDR2 FQNEAQ (reference sequence). The CDR3 length is 15 residues. V was shortened by 3 bases and J by 0 bases, with 11 bases between the two germline ends. CDR3 bases: TGTGCCAGCAGCTTTCCCCCAGCCATGAACACTGAAGCTTTCTTT. Translation gives CASSFPPAMNTEAFF.

Ten or more counts support this clonotype. The genes are TRBV20-1 and TRBJ2-1; TRBD2 matches 7 bases. This CDR3 has 12 amino acids. Looked up from germline, CDR1 is DFQATT and CDR2 is SNEGSKA (reference sequence). V shed 6 bases, J shed 4 bases, and the junction held 3 bases outside the gene matches. The CDR3 nucleotides read TGCAGTGCCCAGCGGGAATACAATGAGCAGTTCTTC. This sequence encodes CSAQREYNEQFF.

In this sample, this clonotype turned up many times. This chain joins TRBV5-1 and TRBJ2-3; 13 bases map to TRBD2. Looked up from germline, CDR1 is SGHRS and CDR2 is YFSETQ. The V gene end was trimmed by 5 bases and the J gene end by 1 base; junction bases not matched to a gene: 13. The CDR3 contains 19 residues. The chain's CDR3 is CASRLTLGGLAGGTDTQYF. The DNA of the CDR3 is TGCGCCAGCAGGCTAACATTAGGTGGACTAGCGGGAGGCACAGATACGCAGTATTTT.

The table lists this clonotype with a few counts. The chain uses TRBV18 and TRBJ2-6; D gene uncertain. V was trimmed by 2 bases and J by 0 bases, leaving 8 bases between them. Germline CDR1 KGHSH, CDR2 LQKENI. The CDR3 consists of 16 residues. The DNA for the CDR3 is TGTGCCAGCTCACCAAACATACGCTCTGGGGCCAACGTCCTGACTTTC. This gives the protein CASSPNIRSGANVLTF. The variable domain in full, completed from reference TRBV18 and TRBJ2-6, reads NAGVMQNPRHLVRRRGQEARLRCSPMKGHSHVYWYRQLPEEGLKFMVYLQKENIIDESGMPKERFSAEFPKEGPSILRIQQVVRGDSAAYFCASSPNIRSGANVLTFGAGSRLTVL.

In its sample, this clonotype was seen a few times. A read error may explain this, as a much larger clone is one base away. The chain combines TRBV7-8 with TRBJ1-3; the D gene is possibly TRBD1 (5 bases). The CDR3 loop spans 16 amino acids. Germline V lookup: CDR1 SGHVS, CDR2 FQNEAQ. The CDR3 loop reads CASSPPGTGSGTTIYF. The CDR3 region has the DNA TGTGCCAGCAGCCCGCCTGGGACGGGCTCTGGAACCACCATATATTTT. Combining the CDR3 with reference TRBV7-8 and TRBJ1-3 gives the whole variable domain GAGVSQSPRYKVAKRGQDVALRCDPISGHVSLFWYQQALGQGPEFLTYFQNEAQLDKSGLPSDRFFAERPEGSVSTLKIQRTQQEDSAVYLCASSPPGTGSGTTIYFGEGSWLTVV.